The 8 T cell receptor beta chains below all came from one sample that was sequenced in a study of T cell clonotyping in hematopoietic cell transplantation. TCRdb's table, derived via immunoSEQ multiplex PCR, lists solely in-frame clones and lacks some. This sample carries about 76,000 clones, 90% to 97% of them seen once, and the ten largest clones take under 2%. The time point was: recipient sample about 28 days before transplant, after cytoreduction. Sequencing was performed on peripheral blood mononuclear cells, taken before stem cell transplant. These TCRs come from a woman aged 50 to 60 with acute myeloid leukemia. Some clones in this sample may be carry-over from other donors' samples.

CDR3 amino acids: CASNPRENTEAFF. Here the CDR3 DNA reads TGTGCCAGCAACCCCAGGGAGAACACTGAAGCTTTCTTT. The rearrangement joins TRBV2 to TRBJ1-1, with D tentatively TRBD1 (5 bases). This CDR3 has 13 residues. The V gene lost 7 bases and the J gene lost 1 base, with 10 bases spanning the gap. The germline V gene encodes CDR1 SNHLY and CDR2 FYNNEI.

This chain connects TRBV30 to TRBJ2-1, with D unresolved. The CDR3 spans 13 residues. Deletions cut 5 bases from V and 2 bases from J, with 10 bases between. The V gene's germline CDR1 is GTSNPN and CDR2 SVGIG (reference sequence). The CDR3 reads CAWGIIAYNEQFF. For the CDR3, the DNA is TGTGCCTGGGGAATCATTGCCTACAATGAGCAGTTCTTC. The full variable domain, rest sourced from reference TRBV30 and TRBJ2-1, is SQTIHQWPATLVQPVGSPLSLECTVEGTSNPNLYWYRQAAGRGLQLLFYSVGIGQISSEVPQNLSASRPQDRQFILSSKKLLLSDSGFYLCAWGIIAYNEQFFGPGTRLTVL.

The table lists this clone with a count of one. The gene calls are TRBV11-3 and TRBJ2-3; D is possibly TRBD2 (5 bases). The V end was cut by 1 base, the J end by 6 bases, with 11 bases between. The CDR3 has 14 amino acids. The germline V gene has CDR1 SGHNT and CDR2 YENEEA. CDR3 protein: CASSLGRVEDTQYF. CDR3 DNA sequence: TGTGCCAGCAGCTTAGGGCGGGTCGAGGATACGCAGTATTTT. The whole variable domain, filled in from reference TRBV11-3 and TRBJ2-3, reads EAGVVQSPRYKIIEKKQPVAFWCNPISGHNTLYWYLQNLGQGPELLIRYENEEAVDDSQLPKDRFSAERLKGVDSTLKIQPAELGDSAVYLCASSLGRVEDTQYFGPGTRLTVL.

V is TRBV19 and J is TRBJ1-2, with TRBD1 matching 9 bases. V shed 6 bases and J 4 bases; nucleotides not matched to a gene: 12. This CDR3 region has 16 residues. CDR1 LNHDA and CDR2 SQIVND come from the germline V gene (reference sequence). The CDR3 DNA reads TGTGCCAGTAGACACCAGGGACAGGGCCCAGGCTATGGCTACACCTTC. Translated, it gives CASRHQGQGPGYGYTF. The full variable domain, its missing parts supplied by reference TRBV19 and TRBJ1-2, is DGGITQSPKYLFRKEGQNVTLSCEQNLNHDAMYWYRQDPGQGLRLIYYSQIVNDFQKGDIAEGYSVSREKKESFPLTVTSAQKNPTAFYLCASRHQGQGPGYGYTFGSGTRLTVV.

The rearrangement links TRBV4-1 to TRBJ2-3; TRBD1 matches at 10 bases. With V trimmed by 2 bases and J by 6 bases, 14 bases remained unmatched. Germline lookup yields CDR1 MGHRA and CDR2 YSYEKL. The CDR3 runs to 18 residues. CDR3 protein: CASSQQNHRDRGVDTQYF. DNA of the CDR3: TGCGCCAGCAGCCAACAAAACCACCGGGACAGGGGAGTCGATACGCAGTATTTT.

The rearrangement links TRBV6-5 to TRBJ2-7; 7 bases match TRBD1. The J segment lost 0 bases and the V segment lost 6 bases, leaving 2 bases of the junction unmatched. The germline gives CDR1 MNHEY, CDR2 SVGAGI. This CDR3 has 13 residues. Here the CDR3 reads CASSRQGSYEQYF. The CDR3 nucleotides read TGTGCCAGCAGCCGACAGGGCTCCTACGAGCAGTACTTC.

The V gene is TRBV7-2, the J gene TRBJ1-1; TRBD1 is a possible D gene (5 bases). Germline V gene data show CDR1 as SGHTA and CDR2 as FQGNSA. The CDR3 is 14 residues long. Trimming removed 5 bases from V and 0 bases from J, with 10 bases in between. CDR3 in amino acids: CASSVGTMNTEAFF. DNA for the CDR3: TGTGCCAGCAGCGTAGGGACCATGAACACTGAAGCTTTCTTT.

This clone was detected once. The rearrangement joins TRBV6-1 to TRBJ2-5, with 9 bases aligning to TRBD2. Germline CDR1 MNHNS, CDR2 SASEGT. The CDR3 spans 16 residues. V was pared by 3 bases and J by 0 bases, with 5 bases of the junction left unmatched. CDR3 sequence reads: CASSESAGGYQETQYF. The CDR3, as DNA: TGTGCCAGCAGTGAGTCTGCGGGGGGGTACCAAGAGACCCAGTACTTC.